This passage covers 18 T cell receptor beta chains from one sample sequenced in a study of spatial heterogeneity in lung cancer. Sample time point: sample taken at primary tumor resection. The sequenced material consisted of unsorted whole RNA from tumor, nontumor lung or frozen PBMC. Each CDR3 protein gets one entry after TCRdb re-called the 5' RACE reads with MiXCR. Seen here are fewer than 40,000 distinct CDR3 sequences, roughly 7.4% observed once, and the top ten hold roughly 28%. The specimen comprised PBMCs, sampled at surgery. Receptor source: a male donor with early-stage non-small cell lung cancer.

This clonotype was found many times. The J gene is TRBJ2-2, the V gene TRBV7-9; tentative D call: TRBD1 (6 bases). This CDR3 has 15 amino acids. The V gene's germline CDR1 is SEHNR and CDR2 FQNEAQ (reference sequence). With 5 bases removed from V and 2 bases from J, the gap between germline ends came to 12 bases. The CDR3 protein is CASSRTVSNTGELFF. Here the CDR3 DNA reads TGTGCCAGCAGCCGGACAGTTTCAAACACCGGGGAGCTGTTTTTT. Full variable domain (remainder filled in from reference TRBV7-9 and TRBJ2-2): DTGVSQNPRHKITKRGQNVTFRCDPISEHNRLYWYRQTLGQGPEFLTYFQNEAQLEKSRLLSDRFSAERPKGSFSTLEIQRTEQGDSAMYLCASSRTVSNTGELFFGEGSRLTVL.

Many counts were recorded for this clonotype. The J gene is TRBJ2-7, the V gene TRBV5-1; tentatively, D is TRBD1 (5 bases). Germline CDR1 is SGHRS and CDR2 is YFSETQ. This CDR3 has 13 amino acids. V shed 3 bases and J shed 6 bases, with 13 bases lying between them. The CDR3 reads CASSYGQAPEQYF. In DNA, the CDR3 is TGCGCCAGCAGCTATGGACAAGCTCCCGAGCAGTACTTC.

Ten or more counts support this clonotype. The V and J genes are TRBV12-3 or TRBV12-4 and TRBJ2-4; possibly TRBD2 for D (6 bases). The germline V and J ends were trimmed by 2 bases and 2 bases, with 10 bases remaining between them. This CDR3 is built from 15 residues. The CDR3 reads CASSLSSGTKNIQYF. The DNA for the CDR3 is TGTGCCAGCAGTTTAAGTAGCGGAACCAAAAACATTCAGTACTTC.

The table lists this clonotype with a few counts. This chain connects TRBV18 to TRBJ1-1; the D gene is possibly TRBD1 (5 bases). CDR3 size: 13 residues. V lost 6 bases and J lost 6, with 14 bases in between. The germline V gene has CDR1 KGHSH and CDR2 LQKENI. The chain's CDR3 is CASSPEGGAEAFF. The DNA for the CDR3 is TGTGCCAGCTCGCCTGAGGGAGGGGCTGAAGCTTTCTTT.

This clonotype was picked up many times. This chain uses TRBV4-2 with TRBJ2-5, with 14 bases matching TRBD2. V gave up 8 bases and J gave up 5 bases; unmatched junction bases: 4. This CDR3 is 14 amino acids long. CDR1 is LGHNA, CDR2 YNFKEQ, per germline. The CDR3 is CASGTSGSLETQYF. CDR3 in DNA: TGTGCCAGCGGGACTAGCGGGAGTTTGGAGACCCAGTACTTC.

This chain joins TRBV11-2 and TRBJ1-4; no firm D call. The V end lost 5 bases, the J end lost 8 bases, and 18 bases lay between the germline ends. Looked up from germline, CDR1 is SGHAT and CDR2 is FQNNGV. The CDR3 length is 15 residues. CDR3 region: CASSPWTSTEEKLFF. CDR3 sequence (DNA): TGTGCCAGCAGCCCTTGGACCTCGACGGAGGAAAAACTGTTTTTT.

At least ten counts were recorded for this clonotype. The V call is TRBV11-3, the J call TRBJ2-2; unclear D gene. V lost 2 bases, J lost 6 bases, and 7 bases lay in between. The CDR3 is 13 residues long. Looked up from germline, CDR1 is SGHNT and CDR2 is YENEEA. For the CDR3, the DNA is TGTGCCAGCAGCTTATTACGCTCCGGGGAGCTGTTTTTT. It specifies CASSLLRSGELFF.

This clonotype was seen repeatedly, ten times or more. The chain joins TRBV7-9 to TRBJ2-7; D unclear. The CDR3 spans 14 residues. Trimming left V 5 bases short and J 4 bases short, with 15 bases between. The germline CDR1 and CDR2 sequences are SEHNR and FQNEAQ (reference sequence). CDR3 in amino acids: CASSAWYSGYEQYF. The CDR3 bases are TGTGCCAGCAGCGCCTGGTATAGTGGTTACGAGCAGTACTTC.

In this sample, this clonotype turned up a few times. The chain is built from TRBV6-1 and TRBJ2-1; no definite D call. V lost 6 bases and J 1 base, leaving 19 bases between the germline ends. CDR3 length equals 17 residues. In germline, CDR1 is MNHNS, CDR2 SASEGT. The CDR3 DNA is TGTGCCAGCAGACCCACGGGTATTTGGGGTTCCTACAATGAGCAGTTCTTC. It yields the protein CASRPTGIWGSYNEQFF.

A few counts support this clonotype. The rearrangement joins TRBV7-2 to TRBJ2-7; TRBD2 matches 9 bases. This CDR3 contains 15 residues. Trimming at V came to 5 bases and at J to 2 bases, leaving 7 bases not matched to a gene. Germline CDR1 SGHTA, CDR2 FQGNSA. CDR3 in DNA: TGTGCCAGCAGCGTAAGCGGGGGGACCACCTACGAGCAGTACTTC. Translating it yields CASSVSGGTTYEQYF.

V and J are TRBV4-2 and TRBJ2-2; D may match TRBD1 or TRBD2 (5 bases each). Germline lookup yields CDR1 LGHNA and CDR2 YNFKEQ. CDR3 length equals 15 residues. Trimming cost V 0 bases and J 6 bases, with 11 bases left between them. The CDR3 loop reads CASSQDASGPGELFF. The CDR3 nucleotides read TGTGCCAGCAGCCAAGACGCCTCGGGACCCGGGGAGCTGTTTTTT.

This clonotype came up many times. This chain connects TRBV18 to TRBJ2-7; 8 bases are shared with TRBD2. V was pared by 5 bases and J by 2 bases, with 14 bases of the junction left unmatched. Germline values: CDR1 KGHSH, CDR2 LQKENI. The CDR3 is made up of 17 amino acids. CDR3 loop: CASSDRGGRISAYEQYV. CDR3 nucleotides: TGTGCCAGCTCAGACCGGGGCGGGAGGATTAGCGCCTACGAGCAGTACGTC.

This clonotype was seen many times. This sequence joins TRBV6-2 or TRBV6-3 and TRBJ2-3, with 8 bases identical to TRBD2. Unmatched junction bases numbered 6, after V lost 4 bases and J lost 3 bases. The CDR3 covers 15 residues. The germline gives CDR1 MNHEY, CDR2 SVGEGT. CDR3: CASSSWTSSTDTQYF. The CDR3 region has the DNA TGTGCCAGCAGTTCGTGGACTAGCTCGACAGATACGCAGTATTTT.

This clonotype was found a few times. CDR3 amino acids: CASSAGTVTDTQYF. DNA of the CDR3: TGTGCCAGCAGTGCAGGGACTGTGACAGATACGCAGTATTTT. V and J are TRBV12-3 or TRBV12-4 and TRBJ2-3, with TRBD2 as a possible D gene (6 bases). The CDR3 runs to 14 residues. V lost 5 bases to trimming and J lost 3 bases, with 12 bases between them.

This clonotype was picked up many times. This chain links TRBV20-1 with TRBJ1-4; D is possibly TRBD1 (5 bases). Trimming stripped 2 bases from V and 1 base from J, with 11 bases between. Per the germline V gene, CDR1 is DFQATT and CDR2 is SNEGSKA (reference sequence). This CDR3 is built from 15 residues. DNA for the CDR3: TGCAGTGCTAGAATCCAGGGAGGAACTAATGAAAAACTGTTTTTT. Amino acid sequence: CSARIQGGTNEKLFF.

This clonotype was seen at least ten times. This chain connects TRBV19 to TRBJ1-5; unclear D gene. The CDR3 covers 16 residues. Germline CDR1 LNHDA, CDR2 SQIVND (reference sequence). V lost 4 bases to trimming and J lost 2 bases, with 15 bases between them. Here the CDR3 reads CASSTEGSGGNQPQHF. The CDR3, as DNA: TGTGCCAGTAGTACCGAGGGATCGGGTGGCAATCAGCCCCAGCATTTT.

A few counts support this clonotype. The chain couples TRBV7-2 to TRBJ1-3, with D unclear. With 1 base removed from V and 4 bases from J, the gap between germline ends came to 8 bases. The CDR3 totals 14 residues. Germline V gives CDR1 SGHTA, CDR2 FQGNSA. CDR3 sequence reads: CASSLERSGNTIYF. CDR3 bases: TGTGCCAGCAGCTTAGAGAGGTCAGGAAACACCATATATTTT.

This clonotype has ten or more counts. The chain carries TRBV5-1 and TRBJ1-1, with 10 bases fitting TRBD1. CDR1 is SGHRS, CDR2 YFSETQ, per germline. The CDR3 has 14 residues. The V gene end was trimmed by 4 bases and the J gene end by 4 bases; junction bases not matched to a gene: 4. Here the CDR3 reads CASSMGQGLTEAFF. The CDR3 coding sequence is TGCGCCAGCAGCATGGGACAGGGGCTCACTGAAGCTTTCTTT. Complete variable domain (other parts from reference TRBV5-1 and TRBJ1-1): KAGVTQTPRYLIKTRGQQVTLSCSPISGHRSVSWYQQTPGQGLQFLFEYFSETQRNKGNFPGRFSGRQFSNSRSEMNVSTLELGDSALYLCASSMGQGLTEAFFGQGTRLTVV.